The T cell receptor (beta chain) described here comes from a study of type 1 regulatory T cells. The CDR3 runs to 17 residues. The germline gives CDR1 MNHEY, CDR2 SVGAGI. Trimming at V came to 6 bases and at J to 4 bases, leaving 15 bases not matched to a gene. Comments on this clonotype: No antigen is known for it.

Via MiXCR, TCRdb re-called the reads, giving one row per CDR3 protein. This sample has approximately 5,300 distinct CDR3 sequences, with 27% found just once. The sequenced material came from cultured T cells, either the whole culture or a sorted T cell fraction (not recorded which). The subset is: Tr1-enriched cell product generated in vitro against host alloantigens. The chain employs TRBV6-5 and TRBJ2-1; 7 bases line up with TRBD2. The receptor was derived from a human donor in good health. CDR3 sequence reads: CASSLTGGATPYNEQFF. CDR3 DNA: TGTGCCAGCAGCCTAACGGGGGGAGCAACCCCTTACAATGAGCAGTTCTTC.